Each of the 9 T cell receptor beta chains below was sequenced from the same sample in a study of cytomegalovirus exposure and HLA in healthy donors. Amplification used 60 Vbeta primers and 13 Jbeta primers. Measured with immunoSEQ multiplex PCR; TCRdb has only the in-frame clones, and not every one. The table lists some 150,000 clones, approximately 80% of them singletons. Specimen: PBMCs. The receptors derive from a woman aged 45-65 years in good health and CMV-seropositive.

The rearrangement joins TRBV10-2 to TRBJ2-5; 7 bases are a match to TRBD2. The CDR3 spans 16 residues. Per the germline V gene, CDR1 is WSHSY and CDR2 is SAAADI. Trimming cost V 3 bases and J 11 bases; bases outside gene matches: 18. The CDR3 DNA reads as TGCGCCAGCAGTGATTTGACGACTAGCCAAGGAAAGGAGCAGTACTTC. It yields the protein CASSDLTTSQGKEQYF.

This rearrangement joins TRBV2 to TRBJ1-2; 9 bases are a match to TRBD1. Per the germline V gene, CDR1 is SNHLY and CDR2 is FYNNEI. V lost 6 bases and J lost 4; bases outside the gene matches: 9. This CDR3 spans 15 amino acids. CDR3 DNA sequence: TGTGCCAGCAGCCAAACAGGGGGCCAGGGCTATGGCTACACCTTC. Protein product: CASSQTGGQGYGYTF.

Remarks on this clone: An end of the junction differs from the germline gene, which may be a read error. The DNA of the CDR3 is TGTGCCAGAAGCGGGGAAAGGTCCGACAGGTCAGGGCTCTCCTCCGAGCAGTACTTC. Its protein product is CARSGERSDRSGLSSEQYF. V usage is TRBV5-3 and J usage is TRBJ2-7, with D possibly matching TRBD1 (6 bases). TRBV5-3 is given ORF status, its function remaining uncertain. The CDR3 has 19 residues.

This chain uses TRBV7-8 with TRBJ2-3; 9 nucleotides match TRBD2. Trimming took 5 bases from V and 3 from J; bases not matched to a gene: 12. CDR1 and CDR2 from the germline V gene are SGHVS and FQNEAQ. This CDR3 comprises 17 residues. Here the CDR3 reads CASSPPLAGAPTDTQYF. The CDR3 bases are TGTGCCAGCAGCCCGCCACTAGCGGGTGCACCTACAGATACGCAGTATTTT.

This clone has only a few counts. The J gene is TRBJ2-2, the V gene TRBV18, with 7 bases matching TRBD2. CDR1 and CDR2 from the germline V gene are KGHSH and LQKENI. This CDR3 contains 17 residues. Germline trimming cut 2 bases from V and 7 bases from J; bases unmatched to any gene: 13. CDR3 amino acids: CASSPKRLSSGGGELFF. Here the CDR3 DNA reads TGTGCCAGCTCACCAAAACGACTTAGCTCGGGGGGCGGGGAGCTGTTTTTT. The full variable domain, with the rest looked up from reference TRBV18 and TRBJ2-2, is NAGVMQNPRHLVRRRGQEARLRCSPMKGHSHVYWYRQLPEEGLKFMVYLQKENIIDESGMPKERFSAEFPKEGPSILRIQQVVRGDSAAYFCASSPKRLSSGGGELFFGEGSRLTVL.

V and J are TRBV11-2 and TRBJ2-7; D perhaps matches TRBD1 (6 bases). The germline V gene has CDR1 SGHAT and CDR2 FQNNGV. V shed 4 bases and J shed 12 bases, with 16 bases lying between them. The CDR3 has 12 amino acids. The CDR3 loop reads CASSSDATGPYF. The CDR3 DNA is TGTGCCAGCAGCTCCGACGCCACAGGGCCGTACTTC.

This clone occurred a few times. The V gene is TRBV5-3, the J gene TRBJ2-7; D gene ambiguous. TRBV5-3 is annotated as an ORF whose role is uncertain. Trimming removed 4 bases from V and 0 bases from J, with 8 bases in between. The CDR3 has 13 amino acids. CDR3 in DNA: TGTGCCAGAAGCCCATCCTACTCCTACGAGCAGTACTTC. This translates into CARSPSYSYEQYF.

Only a few counts were recorded for this clone. This chain joins TRBV4-2 and TRBJ2-2, with D perhaps matching TRBD2 (5 bases). The CDR3 covers 17 residues. V gave up 0 bases and J gave up 2 bases, with 13 bases separating them. CDR1 and CDR2 from the germline V gene are LGHNA and YNFKEQ. CDR3 DNA: TGTGCCAGCAGCCAAGATCTAGGACTTACTAACACCGGGGAGCTGTTTTTT. It translates to CASSQDLGLTNTGELFF.

The gene calls are TRBV29-1 and TRBJ2-1, with 7 bases lining up with TRBD2. Germline trimming cut 4 bases from V and 3 bases from J; bases unmatched to any gene: 12. There are 16 residues in the CDR3. Per germline, CDR1 SQVTM and CDR2 ANQGSEA. In nucleotides, the CDR3 is TGCAGCGTTGGGGCGGGCGGGAGAGGGTTCTACAATGAGCAGTTCTTC. As protein: CSVGAGGRGFYNEQFF.